The rows below give T cell receptor beta chains drawn from one sample of a study of blood T cell repertoires in COVID-19. Using immunoSEQ multiplex PCR, the repertoire was profiled, and TCRdb retains in-frame clones only, with some absent. The sample records 140,000 to 150,000 clones, just under 85% being singletons. The sample taken for sequencing was PBMCs or T cells enriched from blood (not recorded which). The receptors stem from a woman in her thirties or forties who had recovered from COVID-19. The CDR3 runs from the conserved cysteine through the conserved F or W. A D gene is named only where the DNA matches it firmly. Rows may omit the clone size; those that give it use once, few, many or a size class.

CAIPKRGDMNTEAFF,TGTGCCATCCCTAAAAGGGGTGATATGAACACTGAAGCTTTCTTT,.,TRBJ1-1,.,TRBV6-5
CASSRTFSGTGELFF,TGTGCCAGCAGCAGAACCTTCTCGGGGACCGGGGAGCTGTTTTTT,.,TRBJ2-2,.,TRBV7-3
CSGGGDSYNEQFF,TGCAGCGGGGGGGGAGACTCCTACAATGAGCAGTTCTTC,.,TRBJ2-1,TRBD2,TRBV29-1
CASSQLEQGPLEDTQYF,TGCGCCAGCAGCCAACTTGAACAGGGGCCCCTCGAGGATACGCAGTATTTT,few,TRBJ2-3,TRBD1,TRBV4-1
CASSLVSGQAYEQYF,TGTGCCAGCAGCTTAGTCTCCGGACAGGCCTACGAGCAGTACTTC,.,TRBJ2-7,TRBD1,TRBV7-2
CATALSRNTEAFF,TGTGCCACCGCACTTTCTCGGAACACTGAAGCTTTCTTT,few,TRBJ1-1,.,TRBV15
CASSLISGTGGTDTQYF,TGTGCCAGCAGCTTAATCAGTGGGACAGGGGGCACAGATACGCAGTATTTT,.,TRBJ2-3,TRBD1,TRBV7-6
CASRVALGTDTQYF,TGTGCCAGTAGGGTCGCTTTAGGCACAGATACGCAGTATTTT,.,TRBJ2-3,.,TRBV19
CASSQRTGLLVAFF,TGTGCCAGCAGCCAACGGACAGGGCTGCTAGTGGCTTTCTTT,.,TRBJ1-1,TRBD1,TRBV3-1/TRBV3-2
CASSRDSDRMEKYF,TGTGCCAGCAGCAGAGATTCCGACAGGATGGAGAAGTACTTC,.,TRBJ2-7,.,TRBV6-5
CASSYHRTGGNQPQHF,TGTGCCAGCAGTTACCACCGGACAGGGGGTAATCAGCCCCAGCATTTT,few,TRBJ1-5,TRBD1,TRBV6-2/TRBV6-3
CASSAGTGNQETQYF,TGCGCCAGCAGCGCAGGGACAGGGAATCAAGAGACCCAGTACTTC,.,TRBJ2-5,TRBD1,TRBV5-1
CATRSGLNEQFF,TGTGCCACCCGAAGCGGGTTAAATGAGCAGTTCTTC,.,TRBJ2-1,.,TRBV19
CASSPSQETQYF,TGTGCCAGCAGCCCCTCTCAGGAGACCCAGTACTTC,.,TRBJ2-5,.,TRBV7-9
CASSPTPDRLNTEAFF,TGTGCCAGCTCACCCACCCCCGACAGACTGAACACTGAAGCTTTCTTT,.,TRBJ1-1,.,TRBV18
CASSPKTGAQGEAFF,TGTGCCAGCAGCCCCAAGACAGGGGCCCAGGGTGAAGCTTTCTTT,.,TRBJ1-1,TRBD1,TRBV7-6
CASEQNTNEKLFF,TGTGCCAGTGAACAGAATACTAATGAAAAACTGTTTTTT,.,TRBJ1-4,.,TRBV2
CASSYLADEQYF,TGTGCCAGCAGCTATCTAGCGGACGAGCAGTACTTC,few,TRBJ2-7,TRBD2,TRBV5-6
CATSHRRDRRAGGQETQYF,TGTGCCACCAGTCACCGCCGGGACCGCCGGGCGGGGGGCCAAGAGACCCAGTACTTC,.,TRBJ2-5,TRBD2,TRBV24-1
CASIGTGYNEQFF,TGTGCCAGCATTGGGACAGGGTACAATGAGCAGTTCTTC,.,TRBJ2-1,TRBD1,TRBV13
CAWSVGGSTQPQHF,TGTGCCTGGAGTGTAGGGGGCTCAACCCAGCCCCAGCATTTT,.,TRBJ1-5,TRBD1,TRBV30
CSSNPGLNYNEQFF,TGCAGCTCAAACCCGGGACTAAACTACAATGAGCAGTTCTTC,.,TRBJ2-1,TRBD2,TRBV29-1
CASSLNLVWADSYNEQFF,TGTGCCAGCAGCTTAAATCTCGTGTGGGCTGACTCCTACAATGAGCAGTTCTTC,once,TRBJ2-1,.,TRBV7-9
CASSLGLFSTAEAFF,TGTGCCAGCAGCTTAGGTCTTTTTTCAACAGCCGAAGCTTTCTTT,.,TRBJ1-1,.,TRBV7-9
CASSQILRDRGLGEQYF,TGCGCCAGCAGTCAGATTCTCCGGGACAGGGGGCTCGGGGAGCAGTACTTC,.,TRBJ2-7,TRBD1,TRBV23-1
CASSSEMTEQYF,TGTGCCAGCAGCAGCGAAATGACCGAGCAGTACTTC,.,TRBJ2-7,.,TRBV27
CASSSRDRQFF,TGTGCCAGCAGCTCGCGGGACAGGCAGTTCTTC,.,TRBJ2-1,.,TRBV7-9
CASSQDDGGWTEAFF,TGCGCCAGCAGCCAAGACGACGGGGGTTGGACTGAAGCTTTCTTT,.,TRBJ1-1,.,TRBV4-1
CASSLLQGEPNTEAFF,TGCGCCAGCAGCTTGTTACAGGGGGAGCCGAACACTGAAGCTTTCTTT,.,TRBJ1-1,TRBD1,TRBV5-1
CASSPGVIADTQYF,TGTGCCAGCTCACCGGGAGTTATCGCAGATACGCAGTATTTT,.,TRBJ2-3,.,TRBV18
CASQGAVGTGELFF,TGTGCCAGCCAGGGGGCGGTTGGGACCGGGGAGCTGTTTTTT,.,TRBJ2-2,TRBD1,TRBV2
CASSLDREPQHF,TGTGCCAGCAGCTTAGACAGGGAGCCCCAGCATTTT,.,TRBJ1-5,.,TRBV7-9
CASSAGRGNTGELFF,TGTGCCAGCAGCGCGGGCAGGGGAAACACCGGGGAGCTGTTTTTT,.,TRBJ2-2,.,TRBV27
CASSRTGEFGYTF,TGCGCCAGCAGCCGTACAGGGGAGTTTGGCTACACCTTC,few,TRBJ1-2,TRBD1,TRBV4-1
CATQGGPYNEQFF,TGTGCCACCCAAGGGGGCCCCTACAATGAGCAGTTCTTC,.,TRBJ2-1,TRBD1,TRBV24-1
CAIRSPTTYGIWEQYF,TGTGCCATCCGTTCCCCGACCACTTACGGGATCTGGGAGCAGTACTTC,.,TRBJ2-7,.,TRBV10-3
CSATAGKFQYF,TGCAGTGCTACGGCGGGGAAGTTTCAGTACTTC,once,TRBJ2-4,.,TRBV20-1
CASSLSTGMRETQYF,TGTGCCAGCAGTTTGAGCACGGGAATGAGGGAGACCCAGTACTTC,once,TRBJ2-5,.,TRBV28
CASSFPVNSPLHF,TGTGCCAGCAGCTTTCCAGTTAATTCACCCCTCCACTTT,.,TRBJ1-6,.,TRBV5-6
CASSGGQDRNTIYF,TGTGCCAGCAGTGGGGGACAGGATCGAAACACCATATATTTT,once,TRBJ1-3,TRBD1,TRBV2
CASSLGGTAKALHF,TGTGCCAGCAGCTTGGGGGGGACAGCTAAGGCCCTCCACTTT,.,TRBJ1-6,TRBD1,TRBV5-5
CASSVATDTISGDTQYF,TGTGCCAGCAGCGTAGCCACCGATACCATTTCAGGCGATACGCAGTATTTT,.,TRBJ2-3,.,TRBV9
CASSSLPDRLDGGYTF,TGTGCCAGCAGTTCGCTCCCTGACAGGCTGGATGGTGGCTACACCTTC,.,TRBJ1-2,.,TRBV27
CASSQTGAEQYF,TGTGCCAGCAGCCAGACAGGGGCCGAGCAGTACTTC,.,TRBJ2-7,TRBD1,TRBV12-3/TRBV12-4
CASRPGGGYTF,TGTGCCAGCAGGCCTGGGGGGGGCTACACCTTC,.,TRBJ1-2,.,TRBV27
CASKQGEETQYF,TGTGCCAGCAAACAGGGGGAAGAGACCCAGTACTTC,.,TRBJ2-5,TRBD1,TRBV28
CASSLRQGDGYTF,TGTGCCAGCAGCTTACGACAGGGAGATGGCTACACCTTC,.,TRBJ1-2,TRBD1,TRBV27
CASSFGSGAGNSPLHF,TGTGCCAGCAGTTTTGGTAGTGGGGCAGGGAATTCACCCCTCCACTTT,once,TRBJ1-6,.,TRBV27
CASKEREMTGELFF,TGTGCCAGCAAGGAGCGGGAGATGACCGGGGAGCTGTTTTTT,.,TRBJ2-2,TRBD2,TRBV7-9